The clone carrying this TCR beta chain was recorded many times. The antigen remains unidentified. This CDR3 spans 16 amino acids. Between the trimmed V and J ends, which lost 2 bases and 0 bases, there was a span of 12 bases. The germline CDR1 and CDR2 sequences are SGHTS and YDEGEE. These data originate in a study of response to subunit inactivated influenza vaccine. TCRdb used MiXCR to reprocess the RT-PCR reads, holding one entry per CDR3 protein. Among about 180,000 distinct CDR3 sequences listed, roughly 8.7% were seen once. Findings and limits, study-wide: The authors suggested that few new T cells are recruited per seasonal influenza vaccination.

This chain links TRBV5-8 with TRBJ1-5, with a tentative D call TRBD1 (5 bases). The receptor comes from a man in his forties or fifties who received an inactivated influenza vaccine. Sample: non-naive T cells sorted from PBMCs, taken on the day of vaccination. The CDR3 bases are TGTGCCAGCAGCTTAGGTAGGGGCTATAGCAATCAGCCCCAGCATTTT. Protein sequence: CASSLGRGYSNQPQHF.